These 25 T cell receptor beta chains came from one sample sequenced in a study of blood T cell repertoires in COVID-19. Profiled with immunoSEQ multiplex PCR; TCRdb holds only in-frame clones, not every one. In the table there are over 50,000 clones, 70% to 90% of which are singletons. The sequencing sample was made of peripheral blood. These TCRs come from a man aged 55-75 years with acute or convalescent COVID-19.

The rearrangement links TRBV15 to TRBJ1-1; D uncertain. Trimming shortened V by 0 bases and J by 1 base, and 6 bases separated the two germline ends. The CDR3 length is 14 residues. Germline V gene lookup returns CDR1 LNHNV and CDR2 YYDKDF (reference sequence). The CDR3 is CATSRDRRNTEAFF. DNA for the CDR3: TGTGCCACCAGCAGAGATCGTAGGAACACTGAAGCTTTCTTT.

This chain joins TRBV15 and TRBJ1-1; no definite D call. Deletions cut 0 bases from V and 0 bases from J, with 5 bases between. From germline, CDR1 is LNHNV and CDR2 YYDKDF (reference sequence). CDR3 length equals 14 residues. The CDR3 nucleotides read TGTGCCACCAGCAGAGATCGGTTGAACACTGAAGCTTTCTTT. It specifies CATSRDRLNTEAFF.

This chain joins TRBV29-1 and TRBJ1-1; D is ambiguous. Germline V gives CDR1 SQVTM, CDR2 ANQGSEA. The CDR3 length is 13 residues. V lost 1 base, J lost 1 base, and 7 bases lay in between. DNA for the CDR3: TGCAGCGTTGAAGTGGGAGGGAACACTGAAGCTTTCTTT. Translating it yields CSVEVGGNTEAFF.

This clone was observed a single time. The rearrangement links TRBV27 to TRBJ1-1; a weak D match, TRBD1 (5 bases). Germline-derived CDR1 and CDR2 are MNHEY and SMNVEV (reference sequence). The CDR3 is made up of 15 amino acids. Deletions cut 3 bases from V and 2 bases from J, with 13 bases between. The CDR3, as DNA: TGTGCCAGCAGTTTGTCGGGGAGGGGTAACACTGAAGCTTTCTTT. Translated: CASSLSGRGNTEAFF.

The chain has TRBV18 and TRBJ1-4, with a tentative D call TRBD1 (6 bases). Trimming took off 4 bases at V and 5 bases at J, with 14 bases between the two ends. The CDR3 has 15 amino acids. Germline-derived CDR1 and CDR2 are KGHSH and LQKENI. CDR3 coding DNA: TGTGCCAGCTCACATAGACAGGATTCGAATGAAAAACTGTTTTTT. It codes for CASSHRQDSNEKLFF.

This clone was seen a single time. This chain links TRBV5-1 with TRBJ1-2; possible D gene TRBD1, 6 bases. CDR1 and CDR2 from the germline V gene are SGHRS and YFSETQ. Trimming left V 4 bases short and J 1 base short, with 11 bases between. The CDR3 covers 14 residues. The CDR3 protein is CASSHGQFNYGYTF. In DNA form, the CDR3 reads TGCGCCAGCAGCCACGGACAGTTTAACTATGGCTACACCTTC.

This rearrangement joins TRBV7-9 to TRBJ2-1; 8 bases agree with TRBD2. Trimming removed 5 bases from V and 4 bases from J; junction bases left unmatched: 7. This CDR3 is built from 15 residues. Germline V lookup: CDR1 SEHNR, CDR2 FQNEAQ (reference sequence). The CDR3 spells CASSPGAGGYNEQFF. DNA for the CDR3: TGTGCCAGCAGCCCCGGGGCGGGGGGTTACAATGAGCAGTTCTTC.

This sequence joins TRBV7-8 and TRBJ1-1; D unclear. This CDR3 has 16 amino acids. CDR1 and CDR2 from the germline V gene are SGHVS and FQNEAQ. Trimming stripped 1 base from V and 5 bases from J, with 17 bases between. CDR3 sequence: CASSLVIRSVGTEAFF. The CDR3 coding sequence is TGTGCCAGCAGCTTAGTTATCCGGTCGGTTGGTACTGAAGCTTTCTTT.

V is TRBV5-1 and J is TRBJ1-1; TRBD1 matches at 8 bases. Germline lookup yields CDR1 SGHRS and CDR2 YFSETQ. V shed 4 bases, J shed 3 bases, and the junction held 11 bases outside the gene matches. CDR3 length: 16 residues. Here the CDR3 DNA reads TGCGCCAGCAGCCGGGGGGCCAGGGGGCAAGACACTGAAGCTTTCTTT. Translation: CASSRGARGQDTEAFF.

The chain uses TRBV6-5 and TRBJ1-1; D may be TRBD1 (6 bases). The germline CDR1 and CDR2 sequences are MNHEY and SVGAGI. This CDR3 region has 14 residues. V lost 6 bases to trimming and J lost 0 bases, with 11 bases between them. CDR3 DNA: TGTGCCAGCAGGGACTCAGGGGTGAACACTGAAGCTTTCTTT. This gives the protein CASRDSGVNTEAFF.

The V gene is TRBV7-7, the J gene TRBJ2-3; tentatively, D is TRBD1 (6 bases). Germline values: CDR1 SSHAT, CDR2 FNYEAQ (reference sequence). V was shortened by 5 bases and J by 2 bases, with 14 bases between the two germline ends. This CDR3 region has 15 residues. CDR3 nucleotide sequence: TGTGCCAGCAGCGCAGAACAGGGTTCCACAGATACGCAGTATTTT. Encoded protein: CASSAEQGSTDTQYF.

The chain couples TRBV9 to TRBJ1-6; D is possibly TRBD1 (6 bases). Germline V gene sequence: CDR1 SGDLS, CDR2 YYNGEE. The CDR3 is 18 residues long. Trimming removed 3 bases from V and 8 bases from J, with 24 bases in between. The CDR3 loop reads CASSDPPPRQVGYSPLHF. The CDR3 bases are TGTGCCAGCAGCGACCCCCCGCCCAGACAGGTGGGTTATTCACCCCTCCACTTT. The variable domain in full, with the rest retrieved from reference TRBV9 and TRBJ1-6, is DSGVTQTPKHLITATGQRVTLRCSPRSGDLSVYWYQQSLDQGLQFLIQYYNGEERAKGNILERFSAQQFPDLHSELNLSSLELGDSALYFCASSDPPPRQVGYSPLHFGNGTRLTVT.

This sequence joins TRBV9 and TRBJ1-3; possible D gene TRBD1, 6 bases. CDR3 length: 13 amino acids. The ends were cut back, 0 bases at V and 8 bases at J, with 9 bases in the middle. Looked up from germline, CDR1 is SGDLS and CDR2 is YYNGEE. CDR3 DNA: TGTGCCAGCAGCGTAGAGCAGGGGTACACCATATATTTT. It yields the protein CASSVEQGYTIYF.

V is TRBV6-5 and J is TRBJ1-4; TRBD1 might be the D (5 bases). V lost 7 bases, J lost 3 bases, and 12 bases lay in between. This CDR3 has 14 residues. Germline loops: CDR1 MNHEY, CDR2 SVGAGI. The CDR3 sequence is CASNIGGANEKLFF. The CDR3, as DNA: TGTGCCAGCAATATCGGGGGGGCTAATGAAAAACTGTTTTTT.

The rearrangement joins TRBV25-1 to TRBJ1-4; 10 bases agree with TRBD1. V shed 4 bases, J shed 4 bases, and the junction held 6 bases outside the gene matches. The CDR3 has 16 residues. Germline lookup yields CDR1 MGHDK and CDR2 SYGVNS. CDR3 coding DNA: TGTGCCAGCAGTGTCGCCGGGACAGGGGTTAATGAAAAACTGTTTTTT. Amino acid sequence: CASSVAGTGVNEKLFF.

The rearrangement joins TRBV6-5 to TRBJ1-1; TRBD1 aligns across 12 bases. J gave up 5 bases and V 6 bases, and 7 bases lay outside the gene matches. This CDR3 is built from 15 residues. From germline, CDR1 is MNHEY and CDR2 SVGAGI. DNA for the CDR3: TGTGCCAGCAGGACGGGACAGGGGGCTAGGACTGAAGCTTTCTTT. Protein sequence: CASRTGQGARTEAFF.

This clone showed up just once. This rearrangement joins TRBV4-3 to TRBJ2-7; D call uncertain. The V end lost 0 bases, the J end lost 2 bases, and 11 bases lay between the germline ends. The CDR3 totals 15 residues. CDR1 is LGHNA and CDR2 is YSLEER in the germline V gene. CDR3 amino acids: CASSQELNRAYEQYF. The CDR3 DNA sequence: TGCGCCAGCAGCCAAGAACTTAACAGAGCCTACGAGCAGTACTTC.

This rearrangement joins TRBV5-1 to TRBJ2-1; D not certain. Germline assignment: CDR1 SGHRS and CDR2 YFSETQ. The V end was cut by 0 bases, the J end by 4 bases, with 11 bases between. CDR3 length equals 15 residues. The CDR3: CASSLDSPPYNEQFF. The CDR3 DNA reads as TGCGCCAGCAGCTTGGACTCCCCCCCTTACAATGAGCAGTTCTTC.

V and J are TRBV7-2 and TRBJ1-1; D may be TRBD1 (6 bases). The V end was cut by 5 bases, the J end by 2 bases, with 15 bases between. Germline CDR1 reads SGHTA; CDR2 reads FQGNSA. The CDR3 runs to 15 residues. CDR3 in amino acids: CASSPSPQGNTEAFF. The CDR3 DNA reads TGTGCCAGCAGCCCCTCCCCACAGGGAAACACTGAAGCTTTCTTT.

In regard to this clone: A read error may account for a junction end that differs from germline. The chain carries TRBV4-1 and TRBJ1-2; D may be TRBD1 (6 bases). The CDR3 totals 15 residues. Germline loops: CDR1 MGHRA, CDR2 YSYEKL. The CDR3 protein is CASSQDRTGRGEYRF. CDR3 sequence (DNA): TGCGCCAGCAGCCAAGATCGAACAGGGCGAGGAGAGTATAGATTC.

The chain uses TRBV5-4 and TRBJ2-1; 9 bases are shared with TRBD1. The CDR3 has 15 amino acids. The germline V gene has CDR1 SGHNT and CDR2 YYREEE (reference sequence). The V segment lost 5 bases and the J segment 8 bases; nucleotides outside the gene matches: 11. CDR3: CASRSSGTGLYEQFF. The CDR3 DNA reads as TGTGCCAGCAGGAGCTCCGGGACAGGGTTATATGAGCAGTTCTTC.

The chain has TRBV13 and TRBJ2-2; weak D call: TRBD2 (6 bases). This CDR3 is built from 15 residues. Per the germline V gene, CDR1 is PRHDT and CDR2 is FYEKMQ (reference sequence). Trimming removed 5 bases at V and 1 base at J, with 11 bases between. CDR3 in amino acids: CASSLGLMNTGELFF. CDR3 DNA: TGTGCCAGCAGCCTGGGACTGATGAACACCGGGGAGCTGTTTTTT. Supplemented by reference TRBV13 and TRBJ2-2, the full variable domain reads AAGVIQSPRHLIKEKRETATLKCYPIPRHDTVYWYQQGPGQDPQFLISFYEKMQSDKGSIPDRFSAQQFSDYHSELNMSSLELGDSALYFCASSLGLMNTGELFFGEGSRLTVL.

The rearrangement links TRBV5-6 to TRBJ2-3; 10 nucleotides align to TRBD2. CDR3 size: 16 residues. V trimming: 2 bases; J trimming: 4 bases; junction bases outside the gene matches: 7. CDR1 and CDR2 (germline): SGHDT, YYEEEE. DNA for the CDR3: TGTGCCAGCAGCTTCGATAAGCGGGGGGGCGCAGATACGCAGTATTTT. Protein: CASSFDKRGGADTQYF.

The chain has TRBV12-2 and TRBJ2-4; TRBD2 is the table's D call, not checked against the DNA. TRBV12-2 is tagged as a pseudogene. The CDR3 covers 17 residues. The CDR3 spells CASRLGNGGATKNIQYF. The CDR3 nucleotides are TGTGCAAGTCGCTTAGGTAACGGGGGGGCAACCAAAAACATTCAGTACTTC.

V is TRBV5-6 and J is TRBJ1-3; 10 nucleotides line up with TRBD1. This CDR3 spans 17 amino acids. Germline V gene lookup returns CDR1 SGHDT and CDR2 YYEEEE. V lost 3 bases and J lost 2; bases outside the gene matches: 8. Written as DNA, the CDR3 is TGTGCCAGCAGCTCATCGACAGGGGGCTCGACTGGAAACACCATATATTTT. Translated: CASSSSTGGSTGNTIYF.